These 7 T cell receptor beta chains were sequenced from one sample in a study of OX40 agonist ivuxolimab in advanced cancers. The receptor library was made with the immunoSEQ multiplex PCR assay. As stored in TCRdb, this immuneACCESS dataset retains in-frame rearrangements with V and J assigned. A fraction of the clones does not appear; measured against another copy, unresolved V genes explain less than half of the discrepancy, and the remainder lacks a known reason. Recorded for this sample are 55,000 to 65,000 clones; about 89% of them occurred a single time. 14% of the sample comes from the top ten. This sample comprised CD4+ or CD8+ T cells sorted from blood, obtained in a trial of the OX40 agonist ivuxolimab. The receptors were sampled from an adult with an advanced solid tumor such as melanoma, head and neck, liver or kidney cancer.

This chain joins TRBV6-5 and TRBJ2-2, with TRBD1 identical over 12 bases. From germline, CDR1 is MNHEY and CDR2 SVGAGI. CDR3 length: 14 residues. The V and J ends lost 6 bases and 8 bases, in that order; junction bases with no gene match: 4. The CDR3 is CASRGQGAGGELFF. The CDR3 nucleotides read TGTGCCAGCAGGGGACAGGGGGCGGGTGGGGAGCTGTTTTTT.

The genes are TRBV18 and TRBJ1-2; D remains ambiguous. The CDR3 is 12 amino acids. The V end lost 3 bases, the J end lost 4 bases, and 6 bases lay between the germline ends. The germline V gene encodes CDR1 KGHSH and CDR2 LQKENI. The CDR3 region is CASSPGLYGYTF. The DNA of the CDR3 is TGTGCCAGCTCACCTGGCCTCTATGGCTACACCTTC.

The chain is built from TRBV7-9 and TRBJ1-4; D is perhaps TRBD1 (5 bases). The CDR3 loop spans 16 amino acids. Trimming removed 5 bases at V and 8 bases at J, with 21 bases between. Germline values: CDR1 SEHNR, CDR2 FQNEAQ (reference sequence). CDR3 sequence (DNA): TGTGCCAGCAGCCCCGAGGGGACCCTTATGGGCGAAAAACTGTTTTTT. Encoded protein: CASSPEGTLMGEKLFF. Looking up the rest from reference TRBV7-9 and TRBJ1-4 gives the full variable domain: DTGVSQNPRHKITKRGQNVTFRCDPISEHNRLYWYRQTLGQGPEFLTYFQNEAQLEKSRLLSDRFSAERPKGSFSTLEIQRTEQGDSAMYLCASSPEGTLMGEKLFFGSGTQLSVL.

This chain links TRBV9 with TRBJ2-3, with 9 bases lining up with TRBD2. From germline, CDR1 is SGDLS and CDR2 YYNGEE. The CDR3 spans 16 residues. V lost 7 bases to trimming and J lost 3 bases; unmatched junction nucleotides: 12. The CDR3 DNA follows: TGTGCCAGCGCGCCCTCTAGCGGGGAAGGGACAGATACGCAGTATTTT. This gives the protein CASAPSSGEGTDTQYF.

The chain recombines TRBV23-1 with TRBJ1-6; 8 nucleotides align to TRBD1. TRBV23-1 is sorted into the ORF group, with uncertain function. CDR3 length: 14 amino acids. The V and J ends lost 4 bases and 8 bases, in that order; junction bases with no gene match: 4. The CDR3 loop is CASSPGQGYSPLHF. The CDR3, as DNA: TGCGCCAGCAGTCCCGGACAGGGTTATTCACCCCTCCACTTT.

To note about this clone: One end of the junction is discordant with germline, which a read error may explain. The gene calls are TRBV7-2 and TRBJ1-1; 10 bases agree with TRBD1. The CDR3 has 13 amino acids. CDR1 SGHTA and CDR2 FQGNSA come from the germline V gene. The CDR3 DNA is TGTGCCAGCAGCCCGGGGGTTGGGACAGGGGTGATCTTT. Its protein product is CASSPGVGTGVIF.

The sample holds one count of this clone. V is TRBV7-2 and J is TRBJ2-5; 9 bases fit TRBD1. This CDR3 is 13 amino acids long. Germline V gives CDR1 SGHTA, CDR2 FQGNSA. J was trimmed by 2 bases and V by 10 bases; bases with no gene match: 5. CDR3 DNA: TGTGCCACCGGGACAGGGCCTCAAGAGACCCAGTACTTC. Protein: CATGTGPQETQYF.